The rows below give T cell receptor beta chains drawn from one sample of a study of cytomegalovirus exposure and HLA in healthy donors. The data were produced by immunoSEQ multiplex PCR, yet TCRdb's version contains in-frame clones alone and is incomplete. The sample has tens of thousands of clones, around 61% seen once; the top ten hold 3% to 3.5%. Material for sequencing was PBMCs. These receptors were obtained from a woman aged 50 to 60 in good health and CMV-seronegative. CDR3s include the opening cysteine and the closing phenylalanine or tryptophan. D genes are given only for firm matches. Part of the rows lack a size; the others show once, few, many or a class for expanded clones.

d_call,clone_size,cdr3_length,v_call,j_call,cdr3_nt,cdr3_aa
-,-,14,TRBV2,TRBJ2-5,TGTGCCAGCAGGCCAACAGTGTACCAAGAGACCCAGTACTTC,CASRPTVYQETQYF
-,-,14,TRBV19,TRBJ2-7,TGTGCCAGTAGGAGGTTCCTAAGCTCCTACGAGCAGTACTTC,CASRRFLSSYEQYF
TRBD1,-,15,TRBV27,TRBJ1-2,TGTGCCAGCAGTTGGACAGGGCTGGGGAACTATGGCTACACCTTC,CASSWTGLGNYGYTF
TRBD2,once,17,TRBV27,TRBJ2-7,TGTGCCAGCAGTGACCTGGGGCGAGCGGGACCAAGGGACGAGCAGTACTTC,CASSDLGRAGPRDEQYF
TRBD1,-,14,TRBV5-4,TRBJ1-1,TGTGCCAGCAGCTCCGGACAGGTGAACACTGAAGCTTTCTTT,CASSSGQVNTEAFF
-,-,17,TRBV5-1,TRBJ1-2,TGCGCCAGCAGCTTGGTAATAAGTGAGGTGCTGGGCTATGGCTACACCTTC,CASSLVISEVLGYGYTF
TRBD2,-,14,TRBV7-2,TRBJ2-7,TGTGCCAGCAGCTCACCGGGACTAGTCTACGAGCAGTACTTC,CASSSPGLVYEQYF
TRBD1,-,12,TRBV6-5,TRBJ1-2,TGTGCCAGCAGAAACAGGGGTGAGGGCTACACCTTC,CASRNRGEGYTF
-,-,16,TRBV11-2,TRBJ2-6,TGTGCCAGCAGGGAGGGCCCCCGCTCTGGGGCCAACGTCCTGACTTTC,CASREGPRSGANVLTF
-,few,11,TRBV28,TRBJ1-2,TGTGCCAGCAACAGGGTTGATGGCTACACCTTC,CASNRVDGYTF
TRBD1,-,14,TRBV7-9,TRBJ1-1,TGTGCCAGCAGCGACAGGGGGCGTGACACTGAAGCTTTCTTT,CASSDRGRDTEAFF
-,-,13,TRBV2,TRBJ2-1,TGTGCCAGCTCCGGGACTGTGGAGACCGAGCAGTTCTTC,CASSGTVETEQFF
TRBD2,few,17,TRBV4-3,TRBJ2-3,TGCGCCAGCAGCCAAGAATTTAGCGGGAGAGGCACAGATACGCAGTATTTT,CASSQEFSGRGTDTQYF
TRBD2,-,14,TRBV2,TRBJ2-7,TGTGCCAGCAGTGAAGGACTAGAGACTAGCAGGCAGTACTTC,CASSEGLETSRQYF
TRBD2,-,15,TRBV7-2,TRBJ2-7,TGTGCCAGCAGCCCCCAGACTAGCGGGAGCTACGAGCAGTACTTC,CASSPQTSGSYEQYF
-,once,12,TRBV5-6,TRBJ2-3,TGTGCCAGCCGGGACAACACAGATACGCAGTATTTT,CASRDNTDTQYF
-,-,14,TRBV14,TRBJ2-5,TGTGCCAGCAGCCAAGACCCCTACCAAGAGACCCAGTACTTC,CASSQDPYQETQYF
TRBD2,-,16,TRBV5-1,TRBJ2-3,TGCGCCAGCAGCTTACTAGCGGCCTATAGCACAGATACGCAGTATTTT,CASSLLAAYSTDTQYF
-,-,18,TRBV7-9,TRBJ1-5,TGTGCCAGCAGCTTAGAGCAGGCGCCAGACAATAGCAATCAGCCCCAGCATTTT,CASSLEQAPDNSNQPQHF
TRBD2,once,12,TRBV10-3,TRBJ2-3,TGTGCCATCGGACTAGGGACAGATACGCAGTATTTT,CAIGLGTDTQYF
-,-,14,TRBV19,TRBJ1-1,TGTGCCAGTAGTTCACAGGGATCAGTCACTGAAGCTTTCTTT,CASSSQGSVTEAFF
TRBD1,-,15,TRBV4-1,TRBJ2-7,TGCGCCAGCAGCCAAGATTCTCAGGGGGCCTACGAGCAGTACTTC,CASSQDSQGAYEQYF
TRBD1,-,15,TRBV5-1,TRBJ1-3,TGCGCCAGCAGCAGGGGACAGGGAGGTGGAAACACCATATATTTT,CASSRGQGGGNTIYF
-,-,16,TRBV4-2,TRBJ2-2,TGTGCCAGCAGCCAAGTTCTAGGTTCGAACACCGGGGAGCTGTTTTTT,CASSQVLGSNTGELFF
TRBD1,-,13,TRBV5-1,TRBJ1-1,TGCGCCAGCAGCTCGACTGACAGGGGAGAAGCTTTCTTT,CASSSTDRGEAFF
-,-,17,TRBV27,TRBJ2-7,TGTGCCAGCAGTCTAAGGGGCATCGGGGGATTCGGGTACGAGCAGTACTTC,CASSLRGIGGFGYEQYF
-,-,16,TRBV19,TRBJ1-1,TGTGCCAGTAGTCCGGGACACCGCTCCATGAACACTGAAGCTTTCTTT,CASSPGHRSMNTEAFF
-,-,17,TRBV9,TRBJ2-5,TGTGCCAGCAGCCCTGGGGAGGACCGACAGTTTGGGGAGACCCAGTACTTC,CASSPGEDRQFGETQYF
TRBD1,-,16,TRBV5-6,TRBJ1-5,TGTGCCAGCAGCCCGGACAGGGAAGTGATCAATCAGCCCCAGCATTTT,CASSPDREVINQPQHF
-,many,16,TRBV19,TRBJ1-3,TGTGCCAGTAGTATAGATGTCAGGGGTTCTGGAAACACCATATATTTT,CASSIDVRGSGNTIYF
-,-,12,TRBV7-2,TRBJ2-1,TGTGCCAGCAGCTTAGGGAACAGGGAGCAGTTCTTC,CASSLGNREQFF
TRBD1,few,14,TRBV5-1,TRBJ2-7,TGCGCCAGCAGCCCGCAGGGGGCGGGCTACGAGCAGTACTTC,CASSPQGAGYEQYF
TRBD2,few,19,TRBV7-2,TRBJ2-7,TGTGCCAGCAGCCAGATCGGGGAGACTAGCGGGAGGGGCTGGTACGAGCAGTACTTC,CASSQIGETSGRGWYEQYF
-,-,15,TRBV4-3,TRBJ1-5,TGCGCCAGCAGCCAAGTCAACAGCAAAGATCAGCCCCAGCATTTT,CASSQVNSKDQPQHF
TRBD1,few,16,TRBV4-3,TRBJ2-7,TGCGCCAGCAGCCAAGCGGTTGGGACAGGGGGCTACGAGCAGTACTTC,CASSQAVGTGGYEQYF
-,-,15,TRBV11-3,TRBJ2-7,TGTGCCAGCAGCTTAGGCGGGGACTTTTCCTACGAGCAGTACTTC,CASSLGGDFSYEQYF
-,few,13,TRBV7-9,TRBJ2-7,TGTGCCAGCAGCTTAGTCGAGTTAGGGGGGCAGTACTTC,CASSLVELGGQYF
-,few,14,TRBV2,TRBJ2-7,TGTGCCAGCGGCCCCCCGTTGACAGGTTGGGAGCAGTACTTC,CASGPPLTGWEQYF
TRBD1,-,14,TRBV27,TRBJ1-1,TGTGCCAGCAGGCCTGGGACAGGCCAAGAGGAAGCTTTCTTT,CASRPGTGQEEAFF
TRBD2,once,19,TRBV5-1,TRBJ2-5,TGCGCCAGCAGCTCGACTCCCCTCCGTAGCGGGAGTTTCGGGGAGACCCAGTACTTC,CASSSTPLRSGSFGETQYF
-,-,15,TRBV7-2,TRBJ1-4,TGTGCCAGCACCACCCGGGGGGGCTTTGATGAAAAACTGTTTTTT,CASTTRGGFDEKLFF
-,few,16,TRBV6-5,TRBJ1-1,TGTGCCAGCAGTTACTCCCGGACGGGGGGTTGGACTGAAGCTTTCTTT,CASSYSRTGGWTEAFF
-,-,14,TRBV19,TRBJ2-6,TGTGCCAGTAGTGTATACTCTGGGGCCAACGTCCTGACTTTC,CASSVYSGANVLTF
TRBD1,-,15,TRBV5-1,TRBJ2-3,TGCGCCAGCAGCATCCAGACAGGGGCTGGAGATACGCAGTATTTT,CASSIQTGAGDTQYF
TRBD2,-,15,TRBV7-3,TRBJ2-1,TGTGCCAGCAGCCTAACTAGCGGGAGTTTGACTGAGCAGTTCTTC,CASSLTSGSLTEQFF